The source of this T cell receptor beta chain is a study of T cells expressing NK-cell markers. General study findings and limits: A few donors' CD3+CD56-NKG2C+ cells were dominated by the same clonotypes. The dominant NKG2C+ clonotypes represented about 1.0-7.0% of CD8+ T cells in several donors.

This clonotype ranks as medium-sized (0.01 to 0.1%) in terms of frequency. The antigen is undetermined. The CDR3 has 14 amino acids. Germline V gene lookup returns CDR1 DFQATT and CDR2 SNEGSKA (reference sequence). Following a re-call of the 5' RACE reads, TCRdb has one entry per CDR3 protein and lacks DNA. Here the sample table reports 300 or so distinct CDR3 sequences. The sample comprised blood T cells: a sorted CD56 or NKG2C T cell subset, CD4+ or CD8+ T cells, or bulk PBMC T cells (not recorded which). The clonotype originates from a woman aged 18 to 69 in good health. The J gene is TRBJ1-1, the V gene TRBV20-1. The chain's CDR3 is CSASGRPENTEAFF.